This TCR beta chain comes out of a study of CD8 T cells in ankylosing spondylitis. Study-wide results and caveats: Ankylosing spondylitis blood seemed to carry a telltale TCR beta motif made of eight highly homologous variants.

J lost 13 bases, V lost 6 bases, and 14 bases had no gene match. Germline CDR1 DFQATT, CDR2 SNEGSKA (reference sequence). CDR3 size: 15 residues. This clonotype has only a few counts. Its antigen remains unknown. TCRdb reanalysed the 5' RACE reads using MiXCR and keeps one entry per CDR3 protein. In the table there are about 220,000 distinct CDR3 sequences, 25% to 30% of which are singletons. Input material: blood, either unsorted or a sorted T cell fraction (not recorded which). The rearrangement joins TRBV20-1 to TRBJ2-1, with 14 positions matching TRBD2. This sequence originates from a male donor with ankylosing spondylitis or in good health (not recorded which). CDR3 nucleotide sequence: TGCAGTGCGCCGTGGACTAGCGGGGGGCGCGGTATTCAGTTCTTC. This encodes CSAPWTSGGRGIQFF.